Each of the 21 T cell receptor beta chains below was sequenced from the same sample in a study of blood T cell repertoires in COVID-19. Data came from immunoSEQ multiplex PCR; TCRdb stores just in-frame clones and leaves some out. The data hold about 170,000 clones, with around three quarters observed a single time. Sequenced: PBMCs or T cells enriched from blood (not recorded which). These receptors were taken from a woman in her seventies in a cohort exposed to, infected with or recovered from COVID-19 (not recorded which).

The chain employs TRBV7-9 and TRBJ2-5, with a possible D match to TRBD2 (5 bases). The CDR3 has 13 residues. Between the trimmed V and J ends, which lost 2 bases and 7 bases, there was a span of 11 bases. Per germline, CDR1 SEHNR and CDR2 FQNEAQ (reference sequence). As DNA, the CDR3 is TGTGCCAGCAGCTTACTCGGACTGGGGACCCAGTACTTC. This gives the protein CASSLLGLGTQYF. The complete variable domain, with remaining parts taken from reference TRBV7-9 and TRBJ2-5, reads DTGVSQNPRHKITKRGQNVTFRCDPISEHNRLYWYRQTLGQGPEFLTYFQNEAQLEKSRLLSDRFSAERPKGSFSTLEIQRTEQGDSAMYLCASSLLGLGTQYFGPGTRLLVL.

The CDR3 nucleotides are TGTGCCAGTAGCCCCCACAGGGGCGGAGAGACCCAGTACTTC. Encoded protein: CASSPHRGGETQYF. The chain combines TRBV19 with TRBJ2-5; 7 bases line up with TRBD1. The length of the CDR3 is 14 residues. V lost 6 bases, J lost 4 bases, and 8 bases stayed unmatched. CDR1 and CDR2 (germline): LNHDA, SQIVND (reference sequence).

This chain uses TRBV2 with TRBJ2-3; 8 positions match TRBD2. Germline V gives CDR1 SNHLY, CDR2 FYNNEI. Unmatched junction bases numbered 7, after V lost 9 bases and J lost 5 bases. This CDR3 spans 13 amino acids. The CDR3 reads CASLIAGGDTQYF. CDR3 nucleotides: TGTGCCAGTCTCATCGCGGGGGGAGATACGCAGTATTTT.

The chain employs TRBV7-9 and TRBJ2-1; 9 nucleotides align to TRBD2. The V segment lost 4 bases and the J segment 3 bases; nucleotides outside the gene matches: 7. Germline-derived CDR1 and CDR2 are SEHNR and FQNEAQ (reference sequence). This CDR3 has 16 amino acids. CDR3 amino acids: CASSSKTSGFYNEQFF. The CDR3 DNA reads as TGTGCCAGCAGCTCGAAGACTAGCGGCTTCTACAATGAGCAGTTCTTC.

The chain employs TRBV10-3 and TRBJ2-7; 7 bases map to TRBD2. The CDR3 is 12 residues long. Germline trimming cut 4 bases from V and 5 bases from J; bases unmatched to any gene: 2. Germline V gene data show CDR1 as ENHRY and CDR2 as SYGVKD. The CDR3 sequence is CAISAGGDEQYF. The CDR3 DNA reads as TGTGCCATCAGTGCGGGGGGTGACGAGCAGTACTTC.

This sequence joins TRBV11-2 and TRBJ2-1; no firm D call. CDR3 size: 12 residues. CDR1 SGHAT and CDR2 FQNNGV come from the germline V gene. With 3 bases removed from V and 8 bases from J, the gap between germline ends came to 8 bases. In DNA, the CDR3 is TGTGCCAGCAGCTTTATGAGCGATGAGCAGTTCTTC. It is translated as CASSFMSDEQFF.

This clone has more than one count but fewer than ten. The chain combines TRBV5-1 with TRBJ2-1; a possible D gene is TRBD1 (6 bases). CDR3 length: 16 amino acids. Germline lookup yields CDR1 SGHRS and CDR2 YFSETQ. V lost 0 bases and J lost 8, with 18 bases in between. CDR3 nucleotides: TGCGCCAGCAGCTTGGTTGGGCCGACCAGGGGCGATGAGCAGTTCTTC. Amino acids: CASSLVGPTRGDEQFF.

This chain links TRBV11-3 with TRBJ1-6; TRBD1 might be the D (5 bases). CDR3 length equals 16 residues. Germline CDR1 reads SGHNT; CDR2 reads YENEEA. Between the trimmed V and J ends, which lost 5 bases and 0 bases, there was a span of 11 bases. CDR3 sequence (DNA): TGTGCCAGCAGCCGCCAGGGCAGCTCCTATAATTCACCCCTCCACTTT. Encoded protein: CASSRQGSSYNSPLHF.

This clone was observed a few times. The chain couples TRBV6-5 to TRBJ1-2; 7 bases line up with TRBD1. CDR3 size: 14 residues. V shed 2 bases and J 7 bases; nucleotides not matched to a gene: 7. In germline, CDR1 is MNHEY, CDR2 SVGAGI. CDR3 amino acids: CASSYPGQDGGYTF. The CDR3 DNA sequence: TGTGCCAGCAGTTACCCCGGACAGGACGGTGGCTACACCTTC.

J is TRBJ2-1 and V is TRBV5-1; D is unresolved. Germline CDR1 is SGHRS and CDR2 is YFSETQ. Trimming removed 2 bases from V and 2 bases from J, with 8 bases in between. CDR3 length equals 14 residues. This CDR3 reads CASSLSAAYNEQFF. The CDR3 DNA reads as TGCGCCAGCAGCTTAAGCGCGGCCTACAATGAGCAGTTCTTC.

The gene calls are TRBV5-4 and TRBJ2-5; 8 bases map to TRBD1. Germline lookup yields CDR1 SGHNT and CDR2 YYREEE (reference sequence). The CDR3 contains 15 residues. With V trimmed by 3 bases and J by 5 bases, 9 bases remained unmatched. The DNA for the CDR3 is TGTGCCAGCAGCTCTGGCAGGGGGCTCGGGGAGACCCAGTACTTC. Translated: CASSSGRGLGETQYF.

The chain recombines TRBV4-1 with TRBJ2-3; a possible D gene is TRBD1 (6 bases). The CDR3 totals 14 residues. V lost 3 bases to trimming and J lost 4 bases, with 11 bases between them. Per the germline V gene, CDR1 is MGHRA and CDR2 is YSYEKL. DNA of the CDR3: TGCGCCAGCAGCCATCTGGGGGCCTCAGATACGCAGTATTTT. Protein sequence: CASSHLGASDTQYF.

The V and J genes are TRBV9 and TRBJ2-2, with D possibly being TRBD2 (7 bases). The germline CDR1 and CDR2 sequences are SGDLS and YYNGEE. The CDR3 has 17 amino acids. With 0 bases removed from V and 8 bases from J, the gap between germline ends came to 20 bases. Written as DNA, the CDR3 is TGTGCCAGCAGCGTAGGGGAGGGACACATCGGAGCGGGGGAGCTGTTTTTT. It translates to CASSVGEGHIGAGELFF.

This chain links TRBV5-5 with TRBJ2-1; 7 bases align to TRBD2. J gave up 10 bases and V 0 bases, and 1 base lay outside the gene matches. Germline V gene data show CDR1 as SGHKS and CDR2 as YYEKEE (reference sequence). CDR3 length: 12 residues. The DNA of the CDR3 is TGTGCCAGCAGCTTGGTCGGGGGGGAGCAGTTCTTC. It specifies CASSLVGGEQFF.

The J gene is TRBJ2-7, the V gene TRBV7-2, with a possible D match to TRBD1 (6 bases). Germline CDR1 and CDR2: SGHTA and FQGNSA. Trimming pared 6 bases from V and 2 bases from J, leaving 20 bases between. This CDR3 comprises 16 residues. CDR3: CASRPPGTSETYEQYF. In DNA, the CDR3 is TGTGCCAGCAGGCCACCCGGGACATCGGAAACCTACGAGCAGTACTTC. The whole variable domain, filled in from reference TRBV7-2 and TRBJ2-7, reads GAGVSQSPSNKVTEKGKDVELRCDPISGHTALYWYRQSLGQGLEFLIYFQGNSAPDKSGLPSDRFSAERTGGSVSTLTIQRTQQEDSAVYLCASRPPGTSETYEQYFGPGTRLTVT.

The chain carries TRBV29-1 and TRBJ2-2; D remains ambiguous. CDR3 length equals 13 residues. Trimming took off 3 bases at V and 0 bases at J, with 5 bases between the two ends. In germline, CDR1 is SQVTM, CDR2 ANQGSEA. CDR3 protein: CSVDTANTGELFF. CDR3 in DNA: TGCAGCGTTGATACAGCGAACACCGGGGAGCTGTTTTTT.

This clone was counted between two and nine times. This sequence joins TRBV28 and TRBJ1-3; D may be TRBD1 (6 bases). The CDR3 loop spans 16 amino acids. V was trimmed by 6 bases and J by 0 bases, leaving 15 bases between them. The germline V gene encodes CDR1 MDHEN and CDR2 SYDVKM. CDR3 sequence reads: CASSQRRTVSGNTIYF. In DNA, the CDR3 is TGTGCCAGCAGCCAACGGAGGACAGTCTCTGGAAACACCATATATTTT.

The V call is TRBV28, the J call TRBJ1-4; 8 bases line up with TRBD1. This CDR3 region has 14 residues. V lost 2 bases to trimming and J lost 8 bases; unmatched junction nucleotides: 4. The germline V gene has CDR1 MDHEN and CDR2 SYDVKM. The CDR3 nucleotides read TGTGCCAGCAGTTTAGTGCGACAGGGGGAAAAACTGTTTTTT. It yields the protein CASSLVRQGEKLFF.

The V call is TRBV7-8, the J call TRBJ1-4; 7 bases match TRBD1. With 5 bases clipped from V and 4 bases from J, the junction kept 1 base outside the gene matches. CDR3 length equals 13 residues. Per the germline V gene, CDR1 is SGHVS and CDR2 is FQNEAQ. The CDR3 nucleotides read TGTGCCAGCAGCCGGGACAGTAATGAAAAACTGTTTTTT. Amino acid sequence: CASSRDSNEKLFF.

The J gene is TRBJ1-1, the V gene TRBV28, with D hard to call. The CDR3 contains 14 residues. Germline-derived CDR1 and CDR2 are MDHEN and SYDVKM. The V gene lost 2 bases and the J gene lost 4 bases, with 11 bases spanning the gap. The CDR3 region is CASSLDRSGTEAFF. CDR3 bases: TGTGCCAGCAGTTTAGACCGAAGCGGCACTGAAGCTTTCTTT.

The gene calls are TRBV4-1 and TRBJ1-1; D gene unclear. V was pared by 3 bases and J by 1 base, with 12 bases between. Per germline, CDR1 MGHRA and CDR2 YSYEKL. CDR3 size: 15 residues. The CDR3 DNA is TGCGCCAGCAGCCATCTTGGAGGAGGGAACACTGAAGCTTTCTTT. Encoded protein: CASSHLGGGNTEAFF.